This T cell receptor (beta chain) came from a study of CD8 T cells in ankylosing spondylitis. Findings of the study overall: It was reported that disease-linked clones were significantly enriched in matched ankylosing spondylitis synovial fluid. Among TCR beta sequences, a motif of roughly 8 highly homologous variants appeared characteristic of ankylosing spondylitis blood.

This clonotype was observed at least ten times. Its specificity is not known. TCRdb fed the 5' RACE reads into MiXCR, producing one record per CDR3 protein. The data contain 250,000 to 400,000 distinct CDR3 sequences, about 9.9% of them singletons. Deletions cut 3 bases from V and 3 bases from J, with 15 bases between. CDR1 and CDR2 (germline): DFQATT, SNEGSKA (reference sequence). The CDR3 contains 14 residues. Sequencing input: blood, either unsorted or a sorted T cell fraction (not recorded which). This receptor was identified in a female donor with ankylosing spondylitis or in good health (not recorded which). The V call is TRBV20-1, the J call TRBJ2-7, with D perhaps matching TRBD2 (6 bases). The CDR3 is CSASPSGRFYEQYF. The CDR3 nucleotides are TGCAGTGCTAGTCCCAGCGGGCGATTCTACGAGCAGTACTTC.